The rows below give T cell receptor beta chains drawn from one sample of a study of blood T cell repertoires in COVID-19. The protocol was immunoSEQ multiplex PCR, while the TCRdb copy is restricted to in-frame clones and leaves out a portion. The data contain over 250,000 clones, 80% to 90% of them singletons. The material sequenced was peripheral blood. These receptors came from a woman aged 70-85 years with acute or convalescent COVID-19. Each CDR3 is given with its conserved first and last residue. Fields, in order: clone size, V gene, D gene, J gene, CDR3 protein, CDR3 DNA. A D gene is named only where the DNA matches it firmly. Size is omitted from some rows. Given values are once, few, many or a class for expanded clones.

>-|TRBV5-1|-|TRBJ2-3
CASSVDRPTDTQYF
TGCGCCAGCAGCGTGGACAGACCCACAGATACGCAGTATTTT
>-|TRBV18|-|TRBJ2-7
CASTGSSYEQYF
TGTGCCAGCACAGGGAGCTCCTACGAGCAGTACTTC
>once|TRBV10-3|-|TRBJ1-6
CAISETDSSPLHF
TGTGCCATCAGTGAGACGGACAGTTCACCCCTCCACTTT
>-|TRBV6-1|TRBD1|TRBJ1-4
CASSEQGAQVRKLFF
TGTGCCAGCAGTGAGCAGGGGGCGCAGGTCCGAAAACTGTTTTTT
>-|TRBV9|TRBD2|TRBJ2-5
CASSEIAGRETQYF
TGTGCCAGCAGCGAGATAGCGGGACGGGAGACCCAGTACTTC
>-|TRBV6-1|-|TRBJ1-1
CASSDLPGRGDTEAFF
TGTGCCAGCAGTGATCTTCCGGGTCGAGGTGACACTGAAGCTTTCTTT
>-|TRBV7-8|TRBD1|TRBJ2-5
CASSRDRLRQETQYF
TGTGCCAGCAGCCGGGACAGGTTGCGGCAAGAGACCCAGTACTTC
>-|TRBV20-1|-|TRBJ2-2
CSASFWTDNTGELFF
TGCAGTGCTAGTTTCTGGACAGATAACACCGGGGAGCTGTTTTTT
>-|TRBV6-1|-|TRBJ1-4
CASSERRVEKLFF
TGTGCCAGCAGTGAGCGGAGGGTTGAAAAACTGTTTTTT
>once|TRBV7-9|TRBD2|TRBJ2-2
CASSPRGGRTGELFF
TGTGCCAGCAGCCCACGGGGGGGCCGCACCGGGGAGCTGTTTTTT
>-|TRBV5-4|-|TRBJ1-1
CASSSGVRTANTEAFF
TGTGCCAGCAGCTCCGGAGTCCGGACAGCTAACACTGAAGCTTTCTTT
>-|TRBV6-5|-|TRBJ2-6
CASSRLGDGANVLTF
TGTGCCAGCAGCCGTTTAGGAGATGGGGCCAACGTCCTGACTTTC
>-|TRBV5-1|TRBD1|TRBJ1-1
CASSLGRQGVLDTEAFF
TGCGCCAGCAGCTTGGGACGACAGGGGGTTTTGGACACTGAAGCTTTCTTT
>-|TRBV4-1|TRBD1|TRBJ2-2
CASSQVNRGNTGELFF
TGCGCCAGCAGCCAAGTTAACAGGGGGAACACCGGGGAGCTGTTTTTT
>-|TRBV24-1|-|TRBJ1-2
CATSDGLTGPSYGYTF
TGTGCCACCAGTGACGGCTTAACAGGGCCCTCCTATGGCTACACCTTC
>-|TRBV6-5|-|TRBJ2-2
CASYFGGFTGELFF
TGTGCCAGCTACTTCGGGGGATTCACCGGGGAGCTGTTTTTT
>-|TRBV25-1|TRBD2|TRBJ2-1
CASSGRGTWGEQFF
TGTGCCAGCAGCGGGAGGGGGACCTGGGGTGAGCAGTTCTTC
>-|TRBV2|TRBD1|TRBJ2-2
CASGRDRGVGELFF
TGTGCCAGCGGCCGGGACAGGGGCGTCGGGGAGCTGTTTTTT
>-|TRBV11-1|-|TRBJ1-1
CASSLVVGGTEAFF
TGTGCCAGCAGCTTAGTAGTCGGGGGCACTGAAGCTTTCTTT
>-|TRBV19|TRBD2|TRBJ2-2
CASSWGRGLAGNTGELFF
TGTGCCAGTAGTTGGGGGAGGGGACTAGCGGGGAACACCGGGGAGCTGTTTTTT
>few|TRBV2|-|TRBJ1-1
CASSDGGLRNTEAFF
TGTGCCAGCAGTGACGGGGGTTTAAGGAACACTGAAGCTTTCTTT
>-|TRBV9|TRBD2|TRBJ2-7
CASSPGLAGVSYEQYF
TGTGCCAGCAGCCCTGGACTAGCGGGGGTTTCCTACGAGCAGTACTTC
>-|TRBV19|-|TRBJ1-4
CASSTLTGVNEKLFF
TGTGCCAGTAGTACCCTGACGGGGGTTAATGAAAAACTGTTTTTT